This TCR beta chain was documented in a study of shared clonotypes between healthy human individuals. Some clones are missing from TCRdb's copy, which holds only in-frame ones; the method was immunoSEQ multiplex PCR. The sample carries 2 million to 2.5 million clones, 95% recorded once. The donor cohort consisted entirely of Caucasian adults residing in Nashville, Tennessee. Points on this clone: What it recognizes is unknown.

V shed 9 bases and J shed 3 bases, with 18 bases lying between them. The germline gives CDR1 WSHSY, CDR2 SAAADI. This CDR3 contains 14 residues. Study-wide points: With several donors compared, approximately 5% of naive CD4 clonotypes were shared. Measured sharing among donors was expected to vary with sequencing depth.

This receptor was taken from a man aged 18 to 30 in good health. This chain joins TRBV10-2 and TRBJ2-7; D could derive from TRBD1 or TRBD2 (6 bases each). The sample comprised naive CD4+ T cells sorted from blood. The subset denotes: CD45RA+ positively selected. The CDR3 DNA reads TGCGCCAGTACGATGGGGGGCATCATCTACGAGCAGTACTTC. Residues: CASTMGGIIYEQYF.